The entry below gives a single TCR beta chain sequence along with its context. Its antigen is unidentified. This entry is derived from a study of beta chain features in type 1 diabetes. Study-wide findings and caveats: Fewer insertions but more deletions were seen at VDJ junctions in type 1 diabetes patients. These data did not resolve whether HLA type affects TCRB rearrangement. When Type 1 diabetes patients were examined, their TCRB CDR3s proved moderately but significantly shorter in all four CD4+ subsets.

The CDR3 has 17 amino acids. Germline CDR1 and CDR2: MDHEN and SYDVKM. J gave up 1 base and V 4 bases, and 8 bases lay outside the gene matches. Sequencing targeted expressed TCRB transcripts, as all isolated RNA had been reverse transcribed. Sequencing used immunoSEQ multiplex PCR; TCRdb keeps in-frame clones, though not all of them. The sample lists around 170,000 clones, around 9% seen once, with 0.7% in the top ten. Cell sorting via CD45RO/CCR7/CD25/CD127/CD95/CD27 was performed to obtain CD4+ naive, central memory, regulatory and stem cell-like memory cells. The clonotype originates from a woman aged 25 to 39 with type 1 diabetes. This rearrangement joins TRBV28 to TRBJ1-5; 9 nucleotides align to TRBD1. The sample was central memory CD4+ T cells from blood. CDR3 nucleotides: TGTGCCAGCAGTTCCTGGACAGGGGAACGGAGCAATCAGCCCCAGCATTTT. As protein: CASSSWTGERSNQPQHF.